This TCR beta chain is drawn from a study of cytomegalovirus exposure and HLA in healthy donors. Study as a whole: Most genotyped donors, around four fifths of some 400, had Caucasian-associated genetic ancestry.

After removal of 4 bases from V and 10 bases from J, the junction contained 7 bases not matched to a gene. The CDR3 spans 14 residues. Germline CDR1 is SGHRS and CDR2 is YFSETQ. Primers included in the PCR were 60 Vbeta and 13 Jbeta primers. TCRdb keeps only in-frame clones here, not all; method: immunoSEQ multiplex PCR. The sample shows over 150,000 clones, roughly 80% of them seen only once. Regarding the study as a whole: For cytomegalovirus status, the classifier reportedly gave diagnoses with high specificity and sensitivity. Among the sequence variants, a highly shared cluster was likely an artifact of sequencing.

Remarks on this clone: Its antigen remains unidentified.

The clonotype was recovered from a man aged 25 to 40 in good health and CMV-seronegative. The sample consisted of PBMCs. This chain connects TRBV5-1 to TRBJ1-6; 8 nucleotides line up with TRBD1. The CDR3 loop reads CASSKDRAKSPLHF. The CDR3 nucleotides read TGCGCCAGCAGCAAGGACAGGGCGAAATCACCCCTCCACTTT.